The clone carrying this T cell receptor beta chain was counted many times. Its target is not known. These data originate in a study of T-cell memory formation after mild COVID-19. On the study more broadly: Each donor largely had its own TCR clusters.

CDR3 size: 10 residues. The germline V gene encodes CDR1 MDHEN and CDR2 SYDVKM. The V end lost 11 bases, the J end lost 7 bases, and 9 bases lay between the germline ends. TCRdb reprocessed the 5' RACE reads with MiXCR, giving one entry per CDR3 protein. The sample holds about 270,000 distinct CDR3 sequences, roughly 15% seen once. Study-wide results and caveats: CD4+ clones that contracted lay mainly in CM and EM; CD8+ ones lay in EMRA. Within pre-infection memory, some responding clones were found, suggesting cross-reactive memory joined.

This clonotype originated in a man younger than 35 who had mild COVID-19 (a few samples of this study predate the infection). Cell type and time point are not known. The sequenced material came from PBMCs or a T cell subset sorted from them (not recorded which). The chain combines TRBV28 with TRBJ2-1; D may correspond to TRBD1 or TRBD2 (5 bases each). The CDR3 protein is CAWGKNEQFF. The CDR3 coding sequence is TGTGCCTGGGGGAAGAATGAGCAGTTCTTC.